This TCR beta chain is from a study of blood T cells in healthy people across ages. Germline CDR1 reads SGHTA; CDR2 reads FQGNSA. V gave up 6 bases and J gave up 4 bases, with 19 bases separating them. The CDR3 is 15 amino acids. A second 7 to 11 cycle PCR used barcoded and J-beta primers. TCRdb recomputed calls from the 5' RACE reads with MiXCR, one row per CDR3 protein. The profile shows 1.4 million or so distinct CDR3 sequences, around 40% of them singletons. The rearrangement uses TRBV7-2 and TRBJ2-7; D is perhaps TRBD1 (6 bases). The TCR comes from a woman between 18 and 29 years old in good health. Sequencing input: blood. The DNA for the CDR3 is TGTGCCAGCAGGTCCCAGGGACAAACCTCTTACGAGCAGTACTTC. Translation gives CASRSQGQTSYEQYF.